Here is one TCR beta chain with its context. What it binds is not known. The sample comes from a study of blood T cells in healthy people across ages. Study information: Using template switching, researchers captured about one barcoded beta molecule for each two T cells. Overall study findings and caveats: TCR beta diversity, measured per million T cells, fell in a roughly linear way with age. Relative to aged donors, long-lived donors carried more naive CD4+ cells and displayed higher diversity.

This CDR3 spans 16 amino acids. CDR1 SGHVS and CDR2 FNYEAQ come from the germline V gene. Trimming took 1 base from V and 8 from J, leaving 18 bases between them. It was with a sample-barcoded 5' primer and a J-beta primer mix that a second PCR of about 7 to 12 cycles was run. Via MiXCR, TCRdb re-called the 5' RACE reads, giving one row per CDR3 protein. The table lists around 1.5 million distinct CDR3 sequences, roughly 30% of them singletons. The sequence came from a woman in her thirties in good health. The chain couples TRBV7-6 to TRBJ2-1; D unclear. The sample was blood. CDR3 sequence reads: CASSLGASVPFDEQFF. Here the CDR3 DNA reads TGTGCCAGCAGCTTAGGTGCTTCGGTGCCTTTCGATGAGCAGTTCTTC.